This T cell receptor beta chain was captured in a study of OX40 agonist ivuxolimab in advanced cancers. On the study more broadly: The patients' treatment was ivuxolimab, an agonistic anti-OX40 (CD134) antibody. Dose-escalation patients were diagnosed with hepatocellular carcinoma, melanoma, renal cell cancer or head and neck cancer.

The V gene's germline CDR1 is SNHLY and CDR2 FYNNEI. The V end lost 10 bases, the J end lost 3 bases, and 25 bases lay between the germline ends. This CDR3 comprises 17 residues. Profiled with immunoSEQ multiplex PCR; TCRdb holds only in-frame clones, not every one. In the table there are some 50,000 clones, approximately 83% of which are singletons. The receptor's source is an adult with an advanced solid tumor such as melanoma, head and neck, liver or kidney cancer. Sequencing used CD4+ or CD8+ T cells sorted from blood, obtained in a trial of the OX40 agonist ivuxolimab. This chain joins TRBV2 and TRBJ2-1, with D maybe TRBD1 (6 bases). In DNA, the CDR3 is TGTGCCACCTACCCAGGCAGGGGCTTAAGTCTCTACAATGAGCAGTTCTTC. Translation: CATYPGRGLSLYNEQFF.